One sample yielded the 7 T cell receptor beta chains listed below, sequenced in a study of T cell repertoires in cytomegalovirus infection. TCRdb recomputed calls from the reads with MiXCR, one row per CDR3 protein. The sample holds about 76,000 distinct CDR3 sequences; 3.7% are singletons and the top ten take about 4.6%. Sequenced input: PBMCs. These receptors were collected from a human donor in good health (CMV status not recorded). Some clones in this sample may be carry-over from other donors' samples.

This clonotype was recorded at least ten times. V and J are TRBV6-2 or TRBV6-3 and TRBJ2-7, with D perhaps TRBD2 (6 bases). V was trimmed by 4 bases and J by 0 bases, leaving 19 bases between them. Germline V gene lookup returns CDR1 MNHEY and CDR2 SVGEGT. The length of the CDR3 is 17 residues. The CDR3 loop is CASSFYPGLKPSYEQYF. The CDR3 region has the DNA TGTGCCAGCAGTTTCTACCCGGGACTCAAGCCCTCCTACGAGCAGTACTTC.

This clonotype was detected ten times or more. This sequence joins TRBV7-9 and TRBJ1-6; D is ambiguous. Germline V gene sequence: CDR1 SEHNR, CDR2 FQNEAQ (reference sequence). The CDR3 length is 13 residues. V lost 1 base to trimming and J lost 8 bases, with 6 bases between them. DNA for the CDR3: TGTGCCAGCAGCTTAGTTGGGGATTCACCCCTCCACTTT. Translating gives CASSLVGDSPLHF. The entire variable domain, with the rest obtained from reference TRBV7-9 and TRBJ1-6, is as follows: DTGVSQNPRHKITKRGQNVTFRCDPISEHNRLYWYRQTLGQGPEFLTYFQNEAQLEKSRLLSDRFSAERPKGSFSTLEIQRTEQGDSAMYLCASSLVGDSPLHFGNGTRLTVT.

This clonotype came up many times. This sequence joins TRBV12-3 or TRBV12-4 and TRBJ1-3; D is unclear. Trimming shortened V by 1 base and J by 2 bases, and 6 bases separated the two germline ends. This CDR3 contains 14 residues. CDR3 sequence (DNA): TGTGCCAGCAGTTTAGGTTTTCCTGGAAACACCATATATTTT. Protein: CASSLGFPGNTIYF.

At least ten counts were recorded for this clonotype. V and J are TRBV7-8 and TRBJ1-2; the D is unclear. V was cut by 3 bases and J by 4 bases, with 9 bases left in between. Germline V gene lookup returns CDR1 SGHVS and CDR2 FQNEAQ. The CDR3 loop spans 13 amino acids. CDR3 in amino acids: CASSLNQIYGYTF. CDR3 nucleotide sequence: TGTGCCAGCAGCTTGAACCAGATCTATGGCTACACCTTC.

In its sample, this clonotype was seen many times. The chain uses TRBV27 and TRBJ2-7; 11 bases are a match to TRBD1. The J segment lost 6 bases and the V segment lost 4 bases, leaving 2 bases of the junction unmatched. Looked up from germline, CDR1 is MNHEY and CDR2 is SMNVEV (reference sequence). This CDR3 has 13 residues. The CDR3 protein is CASSSDRGLEQYF. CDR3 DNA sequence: TGTGCCAGCAGTTCGGACAGGGGGCTCGAGCAGTACTTC.

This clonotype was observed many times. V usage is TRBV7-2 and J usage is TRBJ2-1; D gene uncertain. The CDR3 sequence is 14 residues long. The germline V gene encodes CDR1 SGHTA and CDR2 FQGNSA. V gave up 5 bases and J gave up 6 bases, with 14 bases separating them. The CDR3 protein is CASSLLVSPNEQFF. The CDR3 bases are TGTGCCAGCAGCCTCCTTGTATCCCCCAATGAGCAGTTCTTC.

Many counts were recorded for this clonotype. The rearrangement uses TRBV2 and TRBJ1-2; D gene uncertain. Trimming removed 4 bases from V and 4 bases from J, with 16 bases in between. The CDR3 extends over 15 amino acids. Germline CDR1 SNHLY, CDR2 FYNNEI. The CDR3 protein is CASSVSGKGGYGYTF. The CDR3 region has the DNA TGTGCCAGCAGTGTATCAGGCAAAGGAGGCTATGGCTACACCTTC.